The rows below give T cell receptor beta chains drawn from one sample of a study of spatial heterogeneity in lung cancer. TCRdb fed the 5' RACE reads into MiXCR, producing one record per CDR3 protein. The table shows tens of thousands of distinct CDR3 sequences, with over 5.5% occurring only once. Material: PBMCs, obtained at surgery. These receptors were obtained from a female donor with early-stage non-small cell lung cancer. The CDR3 runs from the conserved cysteine through the conserved F or W. The order of the fields is CDR3 protein, CDR3 DNA, D gene, J gene, V gene, clone size. A D gene is named only where the DNA matches it firmly. The listing skips clone size in some rows; elsewhere it reads once, few, many or a size class.

CDR3aa: CASSSSSTGANTEAFF; CDR3nt: TGTGCCAGCAGCTCATCCTCGACAGGGGCAAACACTGAAGCTTTCTTT; d_gene: TRBD1; j_gene: TRBJ1-1; v_gene: TRBV7-6; abundance: many
CDR3aa: CASSLGQGRSPLHF; CDR3nt: TGTGCCAGCAGTTTAGGACAGGGGAGGTCACCCCTCCACTTT; d_gene: TRBD1; j_gene: TRBJ1-6; v_gene: TRBV28; abundance: many
CDR3aa: CASSQDPGYSYEQYF; CDR3nt: TGCGCCAGCAGCCAAGATCCGGGGTACTCCTACGAGCAGTACTTC; d_gene: .; j_gene: TRBJ2-7; v_gene: TRBV4-1; abundance: medium-sized
CDR3aa: CASSVRDSQETQYF; CDR3nt: TGTGCCAGCAGCGTCCGGGACAGTCAAGAGACCCAGTACTTC; d_gene: TRBD1; j_gene: TRBJ2-5; v_gene: TRBV7-3; abundance: many
CDR3aa: CSARAHIAGGRWDTQYF; CDR3nt: TGCAGTGCTAGAGCCCATATAGCGGGGGGGCGTTGGGATACGCAGTATTTT; d_gene: TRBD2; j_gene: TRBJ2-3; v_gene: TRBV20-1; abundance: .
CDR3aa: CASSLVEGAGYTF; CDR3nt: TGTGCCAGCAGCTTAGTTGAGGGGGCTGGCTACACCTTC; d_gene: TRBD1; j_gene: TRBJ1-2; v_gene: TRBV11-2; abundance: many
CDR3aa: CSAMTPNTGELFF; CDR3nt: TGCAGTGCTATGACACCGAACACCGGGGAGCTGTTTTTT; d_gene: .; j_gene: TRBJ2-2; v_gene: TRBV20-1; abundance: .
CDR3aa: CASSLEGSKNTEAFF; CDR3nt: TGTGCCAGCAGCTTGGAGGGCTCGAAGAACACTGAAGCTTTCTTT; d_gene: .; j_gene: TRBJ1-1; v_gene: TRBV7-8; abundance: many
CDR3aa: CASSLTSGGRDTQYF; CDR3nt: TGTGCCAGCAGCTTAACCAGCGGGGGGAGAGATACGCAGTATTTT; d_gene: TRBD2; j_gene: TRBJ2-3; v_gene: TRBV7-2; abundance: many
CDR3aa: CASSFQTENTEAFF; CDR3nt: TGTGCCAGCAGCTTCCAGACAGAGAACACTGAAGCTTTCTTT; d_gene: .; j_gene: TRBJ1-1; v_gene: TRBV7-9; abundance: many
CDR3aa: CASSLARPYEQYF; CDR3nt: TGTGCCAGCAGCTTAGCGCGACCCTACGAGCAGTACTTC; d_gene: .; j_gene: TRBJ2-7; v_gene: TRBV7-9; abundance: few
CDR3aa: CASAPRVGDPSSYNEQFF; CDR3nt: TGTGCCAGCGCCCCGAGGGTCGGGGACCCGAGCTCCTACAATGAGCAGTTCTTC; d_gene: .; j_gene: TRBJ2-1; v_gene: TRBV11-2; abundance: .
CDR3aa: CASRIGGTSSYEQYF; CDR3nt: TGTGCCAGTCGTATCGGGGGGACTAGCTCCTACGAGCAGTACTTC; d_gene: TRBD2; j_gene: TRBJ2-7; v_gene: TRBV28; abundance: many
CDR3aa: CASSQGGSGNTIYF; CDR3nt: TGTGCCAGCAGCCAAGGGGGCTCTGGAAACACCATATATTTT; d_gene: .; j_gene: TRBJ1-3; v_gene: TRBV3-1; abundance: many
CDR3aa: CASRVTGRNEKLFF; CDR3nt: TGTGCCAGCAGAGTGACCGGCCGAAATGAAAAACTGTTTTTT; d_gene: .; j_gene: TRBJ1-4; v_gene: TRBV6-5; abundance: many
CDR3aa: CASSSGTEETQYF; CDR3nt: TGCGCCAGCAGCAGCGGGACAGAAGAGACCCAGTACTTC; d_gene: .; j_gene: TRBJ2-5; v_gene: TRBV5-1; abundance: many
CDR3aa: CASSPGVGTDTQYF; CDR3nt: TGTGCCAGCAGCCCGGGGGTCGGCACAGATACGCAGTATTTT; d_gene: .; j_gene: TRBJ2-3; v_gene: TRBV11-2; abundance: few
CDR3aa: CASSTHQGWDYEQYF; CDR3nt: TGTGCCAGTTCTACACACCAGGGGTGGGACTACGAGCAGTACTTC; d_gene: .; j_gene: TRBJ2-7; v_gene: TRBV19; abundance: many
CDR3aa: CASSDGAAGAFF; CDR3nt: TGTGCCAGCTCAGATGGGGCCGCTGGGGCTTTCTTT; d_gene: .; j_gene: TRBJ1-1; v_gene: TRBV18; abundance: many
CDR3aa: CASSLQVRYGYTF; CDR3nt: TGTGCCAGCAGTCTACAGGTTCGGTATGGCTACACCTTC; d_gene: .; j_gene: TRBJ1-2; v_gene: TRBV28; abundance: many
CDR3aa: CASSRGLAGGPSQKTQYF; CDR3nt: TGTGCCAGCAGCCGCGGACTAGCGGGGGGGCCGAGTCAAAAGACCCAGTACTTC; d_gene: TRBD2; j_gene: TRBJ2-5; v_gene: TRBV7-9; abundance: .
CDR3aa: CASSPPDRGRYNEQFF; CDR3nt: TGTGCCAGCAGTCCCCCCGACAGGGGGAGATACAATGAGCAGTTCTTC; d_gene: TRBD1; j_gene: TRBJ2-1; v_gene: TRBV27; abundance: few
CDR3aa: CASSWGGSTGELFF; CDR3nt: TGTGCCAGCAGCTGGGGGGGGAGCACCGGGGAGCTGTTTTTT; d_gene: TRBD2; j_gene: TRBJ2-2; v_gene: TRBV6-2/TRBV6-3; abundance: many
CDR3aa: CASSDPSEFMNTEAFF; CDR3nt: TGTGCCAGCAGCGACCCCTCTGAATTCATGAACACTGAAGCTTTCTTT; d_gene: .; j_gene: TRBJ1-1; v_gene: TRBV28; abundance: many
CDR3aa: CASSDDRAYQPQHF; CDR3nt: TGTGCCAGCAGCGACGACAGGGCTTATCAGCCCCAGCATTTT; d_gene: TRBD1; j_gene: TRBJ1-5; v_gene: TRBV6-2/TRBV6-3; abundance: few